This TCR beta chain comes out of a study of vaccination effects on CD4 cells after COVID-19. Study-wide context: Post-vaccine sampling occurred a median 72 days after the second dose.

V was cut by 0 bases and J by 4 bases, with 7 bases left in between. This CDR3 comprises 13 residues. CDR1 is SGHTS, CDR2 YDEGEE, per germline. Concerning this clone: The antigen is not known.

Scientists isolated CD4+ T cells after a roughly nine-day culture period ended. As their vaccination, participants received two doses of either BNT162b2 or mRNA-1273. The assay was immunoSEQ multiplex PCR, and TCRdb's table has in-frame clones only and misses some. The sample has fewer than 40,000 clones, roughly 74% seen once; the top ten hold 14% to 15%. The material sequenced was CD4+ T cells from PBMCs cultured without peptide, taken after COVID-19 vaccination. The chain carries TRBV5-8 and TRBJ1-2, with D unresolved. This sequence originates from a human donor who received a COVID-19 vaccine. The CDR3 DNA reads as TGTGCCAGCAGCTTGGTTCCAGGCTATGGCTACACCTTC. Amino acid sequence: CASSLVPGYGYTF.